This TCR beta chain stems from a study of OX40 agonist ivuxolimab in advanced cancers. Background on the study: The treatment was a fully human IgG2 OX40 agonist, ivuxolimab. Earlier treatment with anti-PD-1, anti-PD-L1 or anti-CTLA-4 was permitted, and about 40% had received some. Study-wide findings and caveats: Clonal expansion in partial responders at 0.1-3.0 mg/kg ranked among the lowest.

The CDR3 is 17 amino acids. With V trimmed by 4 bases and J by 11 bases, 16 bases remained unmatched. Germline V lookup: CDR1 SGHNT, CDR2 YYREEE (reference sequence). This clone is a singleton in its sample. The antigen remains undetermined. Excluded were patients having autoimmune disease history or systemic immunosuppression. TCRdb's copy holds only in-frame clones and misses some; the assay was immunoSEQ multiplex PCR. The table has over 60,000 clones, about 85% seen once. This sequence joins TRBV5-4 and TRBJ2-6; TRBD1 agrees at 9 bases. The starting material was CD4+ or CD8+ T cells sorted from blood, obtained in a trial of the OX40 agonist ivuxolimab. The TCR was taken from an adult with an advanced solid tumor such as melanoma, head and neck, liver or kidney cancer. Written as DNA, the CDR3 is TGTGCCAGCAGCCCTAAACAGGGGGCCCCCTCTGCCGACGTCCTGACTTTC. The encoded protein is CASSPKQGAPSADVLTF.